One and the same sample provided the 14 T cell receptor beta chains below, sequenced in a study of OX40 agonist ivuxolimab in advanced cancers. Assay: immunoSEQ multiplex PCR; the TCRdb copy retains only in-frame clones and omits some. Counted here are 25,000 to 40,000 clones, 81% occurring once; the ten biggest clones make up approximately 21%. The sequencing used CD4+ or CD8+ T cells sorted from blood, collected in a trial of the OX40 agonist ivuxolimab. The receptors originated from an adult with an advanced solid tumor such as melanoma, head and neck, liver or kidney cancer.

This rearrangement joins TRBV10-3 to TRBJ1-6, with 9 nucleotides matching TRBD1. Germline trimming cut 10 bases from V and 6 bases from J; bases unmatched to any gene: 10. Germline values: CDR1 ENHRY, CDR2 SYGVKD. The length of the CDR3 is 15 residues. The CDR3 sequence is CATGTGQGTNSPLHF. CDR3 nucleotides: TGTGCCACCGGAACAGGACAGGGGACTAATTCACCCCTCCACTTT.

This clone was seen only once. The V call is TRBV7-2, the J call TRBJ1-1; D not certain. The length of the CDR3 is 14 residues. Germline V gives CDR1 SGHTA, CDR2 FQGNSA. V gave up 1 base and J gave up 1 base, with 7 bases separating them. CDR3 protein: CASSLGWGNTEAFF. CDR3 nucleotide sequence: TGTGCCAGCAGCTTAGGTTGGGGGAACACTGAAGCTTTCTTT.

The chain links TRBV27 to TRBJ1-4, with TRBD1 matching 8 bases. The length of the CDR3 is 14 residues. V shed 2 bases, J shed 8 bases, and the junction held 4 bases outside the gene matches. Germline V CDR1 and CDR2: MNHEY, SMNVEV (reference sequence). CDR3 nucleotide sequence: TGTGCCAGCAGTTTACAGGGGGCTGGGGAAAAACTGTTTTTT. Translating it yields CASSLQGAGEKLFF.

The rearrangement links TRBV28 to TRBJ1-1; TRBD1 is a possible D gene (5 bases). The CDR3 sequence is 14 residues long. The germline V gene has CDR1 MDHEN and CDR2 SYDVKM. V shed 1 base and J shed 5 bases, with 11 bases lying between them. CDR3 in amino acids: CASSLSWGGTEAFF. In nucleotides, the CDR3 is TGTGCCAGCAGTTTATCTTGGGGGGGGACTGAAGCTTTCTTT.

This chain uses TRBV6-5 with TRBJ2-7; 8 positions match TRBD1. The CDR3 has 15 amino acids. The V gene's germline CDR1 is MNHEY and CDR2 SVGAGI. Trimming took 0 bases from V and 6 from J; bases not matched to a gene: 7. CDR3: CASSYSIQGASEQYF. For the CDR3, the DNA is TGTGCCAGCAGTTACTCGATTCAGGGGGCGTCCGAGCAGTACTTC.

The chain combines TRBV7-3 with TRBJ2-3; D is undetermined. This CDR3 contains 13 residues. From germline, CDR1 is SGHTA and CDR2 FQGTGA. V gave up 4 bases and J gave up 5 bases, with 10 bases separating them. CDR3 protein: CASSWSRLDTQYF. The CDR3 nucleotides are TGTGCCAGCAGCTGGTCCCGCTTAGATACGCAGTATTTT.

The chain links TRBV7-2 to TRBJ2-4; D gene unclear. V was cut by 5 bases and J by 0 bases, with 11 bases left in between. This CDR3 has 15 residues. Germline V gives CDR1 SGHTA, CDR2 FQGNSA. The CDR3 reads CASSPPNLAKNIQYF. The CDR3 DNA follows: TGTGCCAGCAGCCCCCCGAATCTAGCCAAAAACATTCAGTACTTC.

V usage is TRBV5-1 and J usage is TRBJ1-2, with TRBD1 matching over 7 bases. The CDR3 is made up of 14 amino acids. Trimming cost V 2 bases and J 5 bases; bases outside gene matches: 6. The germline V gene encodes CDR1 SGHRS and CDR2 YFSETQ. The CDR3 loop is CASSFGQAGYGYTF. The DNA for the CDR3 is TGCGCCAGCAGCTTCGGACAGGCAGGGTATGGCTACACCTTC.

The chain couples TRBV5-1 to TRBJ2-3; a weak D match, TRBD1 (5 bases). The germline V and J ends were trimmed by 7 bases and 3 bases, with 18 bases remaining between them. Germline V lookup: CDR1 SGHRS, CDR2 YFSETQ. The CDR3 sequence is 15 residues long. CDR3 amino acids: CASSHQGAETDTQYF. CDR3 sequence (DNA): TGCGCCAGCTCACATCAAGGGGCAGAAACAGATACGCAGTATTTT.

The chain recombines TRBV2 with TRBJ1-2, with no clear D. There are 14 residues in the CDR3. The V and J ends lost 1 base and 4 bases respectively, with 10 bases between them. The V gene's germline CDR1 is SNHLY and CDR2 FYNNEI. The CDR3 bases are TGTGCCAGCAGTGAAGAGGTTAGGGCCTATGGCTACACCTTC. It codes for CASSEEVRAYGYTF.

Written as DNA, the CDR3 is TGTGCCAGCAGTTACTCCCCGACAGGGGATGGCTACACCTTC. This gives the protein CASSYSPTGDGYTF. The chain couples TRBV6-5 to TRBJ1-2, with 8 positions matching TRBD1. The CDR3 is made up of 14 amino acids. V was clipped by 0 bases and J by 6 bases; unmatched bases: 3. In germline, CDR1 is MNHEY, CDR2 SVGAGI.

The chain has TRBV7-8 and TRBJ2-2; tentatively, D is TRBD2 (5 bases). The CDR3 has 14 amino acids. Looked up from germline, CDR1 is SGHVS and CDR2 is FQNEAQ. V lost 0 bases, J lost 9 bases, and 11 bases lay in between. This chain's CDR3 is CASSLAAGARELFF. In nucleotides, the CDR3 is TGTGCCAGCAGCTTAGCGGCGGGCGCCAGGGAGCTGTTTTTT.

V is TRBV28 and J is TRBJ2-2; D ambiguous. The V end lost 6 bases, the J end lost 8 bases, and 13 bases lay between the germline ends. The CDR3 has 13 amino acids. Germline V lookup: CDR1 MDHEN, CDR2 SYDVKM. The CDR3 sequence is CASSSLPRGELFF. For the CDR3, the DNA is TGTGCCAGCAGCTCTCTTCCGCGTGGGGAGCTGTTTTTT.

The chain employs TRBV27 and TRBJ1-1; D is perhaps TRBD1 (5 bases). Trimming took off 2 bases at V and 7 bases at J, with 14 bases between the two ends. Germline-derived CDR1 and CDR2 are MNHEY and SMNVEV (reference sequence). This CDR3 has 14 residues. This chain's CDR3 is CASSLGPRGGEAFF. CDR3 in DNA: TGTGCCAGCAGTTTAGGGCCGAGGGGTGGTGAAGCTTTCTTT.